This T cell receptor (beta chain) was sequenced for a study of hypomethylating agent response in myelodysplastic syndrome. Across the study: With a mean age of about 70 +/- 6 years, patients were most commonly cytogenetically diploid.

Sequencing was performed with immunoSEQ multiplex PCR; in TCRdb, only in-frame clones are kept and a portion is missing. The profile shows some 6,200 clones, 80% to 90% of them singletons. This CDR3 is built from 14 residues. CDR1 is SGHRS and CDR2 is YFSETQ in the germline V gene. With 5 bases clipped from V and 3 bases from J, the junction kept 6 bases outside the gene matches. Sequencing was performed on bone marrow, taken before or after starting hypomethylating agent treatment for myelodysplastic syndrome (not recorded which). V is TRBV5-1 and J is TRBJ1-1; 8 bases match TRBD1. The sequence was obtained from a human donor with myelodysplastic syndrome. In DNA form, the CDR3 reads TGCGCCAGCAGGGTCAGGGGGCAGGACACTGAAGCTTTCTTT. It translates to CASRVRGQDTEAFF.